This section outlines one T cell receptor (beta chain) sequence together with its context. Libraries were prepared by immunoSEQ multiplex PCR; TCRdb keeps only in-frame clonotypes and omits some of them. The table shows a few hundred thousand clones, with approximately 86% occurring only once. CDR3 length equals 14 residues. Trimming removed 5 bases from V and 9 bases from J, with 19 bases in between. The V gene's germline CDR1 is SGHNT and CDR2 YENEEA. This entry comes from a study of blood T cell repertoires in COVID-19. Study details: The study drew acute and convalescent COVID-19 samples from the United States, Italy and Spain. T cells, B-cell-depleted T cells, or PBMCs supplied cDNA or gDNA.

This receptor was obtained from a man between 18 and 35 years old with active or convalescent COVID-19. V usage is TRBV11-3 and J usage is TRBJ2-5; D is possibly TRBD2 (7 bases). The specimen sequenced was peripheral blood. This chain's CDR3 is CASSTGQRDGAQYF. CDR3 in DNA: TGTGCCAGCAGCACAGGACAGCGGGATGGGGCCCAGTACTTC.